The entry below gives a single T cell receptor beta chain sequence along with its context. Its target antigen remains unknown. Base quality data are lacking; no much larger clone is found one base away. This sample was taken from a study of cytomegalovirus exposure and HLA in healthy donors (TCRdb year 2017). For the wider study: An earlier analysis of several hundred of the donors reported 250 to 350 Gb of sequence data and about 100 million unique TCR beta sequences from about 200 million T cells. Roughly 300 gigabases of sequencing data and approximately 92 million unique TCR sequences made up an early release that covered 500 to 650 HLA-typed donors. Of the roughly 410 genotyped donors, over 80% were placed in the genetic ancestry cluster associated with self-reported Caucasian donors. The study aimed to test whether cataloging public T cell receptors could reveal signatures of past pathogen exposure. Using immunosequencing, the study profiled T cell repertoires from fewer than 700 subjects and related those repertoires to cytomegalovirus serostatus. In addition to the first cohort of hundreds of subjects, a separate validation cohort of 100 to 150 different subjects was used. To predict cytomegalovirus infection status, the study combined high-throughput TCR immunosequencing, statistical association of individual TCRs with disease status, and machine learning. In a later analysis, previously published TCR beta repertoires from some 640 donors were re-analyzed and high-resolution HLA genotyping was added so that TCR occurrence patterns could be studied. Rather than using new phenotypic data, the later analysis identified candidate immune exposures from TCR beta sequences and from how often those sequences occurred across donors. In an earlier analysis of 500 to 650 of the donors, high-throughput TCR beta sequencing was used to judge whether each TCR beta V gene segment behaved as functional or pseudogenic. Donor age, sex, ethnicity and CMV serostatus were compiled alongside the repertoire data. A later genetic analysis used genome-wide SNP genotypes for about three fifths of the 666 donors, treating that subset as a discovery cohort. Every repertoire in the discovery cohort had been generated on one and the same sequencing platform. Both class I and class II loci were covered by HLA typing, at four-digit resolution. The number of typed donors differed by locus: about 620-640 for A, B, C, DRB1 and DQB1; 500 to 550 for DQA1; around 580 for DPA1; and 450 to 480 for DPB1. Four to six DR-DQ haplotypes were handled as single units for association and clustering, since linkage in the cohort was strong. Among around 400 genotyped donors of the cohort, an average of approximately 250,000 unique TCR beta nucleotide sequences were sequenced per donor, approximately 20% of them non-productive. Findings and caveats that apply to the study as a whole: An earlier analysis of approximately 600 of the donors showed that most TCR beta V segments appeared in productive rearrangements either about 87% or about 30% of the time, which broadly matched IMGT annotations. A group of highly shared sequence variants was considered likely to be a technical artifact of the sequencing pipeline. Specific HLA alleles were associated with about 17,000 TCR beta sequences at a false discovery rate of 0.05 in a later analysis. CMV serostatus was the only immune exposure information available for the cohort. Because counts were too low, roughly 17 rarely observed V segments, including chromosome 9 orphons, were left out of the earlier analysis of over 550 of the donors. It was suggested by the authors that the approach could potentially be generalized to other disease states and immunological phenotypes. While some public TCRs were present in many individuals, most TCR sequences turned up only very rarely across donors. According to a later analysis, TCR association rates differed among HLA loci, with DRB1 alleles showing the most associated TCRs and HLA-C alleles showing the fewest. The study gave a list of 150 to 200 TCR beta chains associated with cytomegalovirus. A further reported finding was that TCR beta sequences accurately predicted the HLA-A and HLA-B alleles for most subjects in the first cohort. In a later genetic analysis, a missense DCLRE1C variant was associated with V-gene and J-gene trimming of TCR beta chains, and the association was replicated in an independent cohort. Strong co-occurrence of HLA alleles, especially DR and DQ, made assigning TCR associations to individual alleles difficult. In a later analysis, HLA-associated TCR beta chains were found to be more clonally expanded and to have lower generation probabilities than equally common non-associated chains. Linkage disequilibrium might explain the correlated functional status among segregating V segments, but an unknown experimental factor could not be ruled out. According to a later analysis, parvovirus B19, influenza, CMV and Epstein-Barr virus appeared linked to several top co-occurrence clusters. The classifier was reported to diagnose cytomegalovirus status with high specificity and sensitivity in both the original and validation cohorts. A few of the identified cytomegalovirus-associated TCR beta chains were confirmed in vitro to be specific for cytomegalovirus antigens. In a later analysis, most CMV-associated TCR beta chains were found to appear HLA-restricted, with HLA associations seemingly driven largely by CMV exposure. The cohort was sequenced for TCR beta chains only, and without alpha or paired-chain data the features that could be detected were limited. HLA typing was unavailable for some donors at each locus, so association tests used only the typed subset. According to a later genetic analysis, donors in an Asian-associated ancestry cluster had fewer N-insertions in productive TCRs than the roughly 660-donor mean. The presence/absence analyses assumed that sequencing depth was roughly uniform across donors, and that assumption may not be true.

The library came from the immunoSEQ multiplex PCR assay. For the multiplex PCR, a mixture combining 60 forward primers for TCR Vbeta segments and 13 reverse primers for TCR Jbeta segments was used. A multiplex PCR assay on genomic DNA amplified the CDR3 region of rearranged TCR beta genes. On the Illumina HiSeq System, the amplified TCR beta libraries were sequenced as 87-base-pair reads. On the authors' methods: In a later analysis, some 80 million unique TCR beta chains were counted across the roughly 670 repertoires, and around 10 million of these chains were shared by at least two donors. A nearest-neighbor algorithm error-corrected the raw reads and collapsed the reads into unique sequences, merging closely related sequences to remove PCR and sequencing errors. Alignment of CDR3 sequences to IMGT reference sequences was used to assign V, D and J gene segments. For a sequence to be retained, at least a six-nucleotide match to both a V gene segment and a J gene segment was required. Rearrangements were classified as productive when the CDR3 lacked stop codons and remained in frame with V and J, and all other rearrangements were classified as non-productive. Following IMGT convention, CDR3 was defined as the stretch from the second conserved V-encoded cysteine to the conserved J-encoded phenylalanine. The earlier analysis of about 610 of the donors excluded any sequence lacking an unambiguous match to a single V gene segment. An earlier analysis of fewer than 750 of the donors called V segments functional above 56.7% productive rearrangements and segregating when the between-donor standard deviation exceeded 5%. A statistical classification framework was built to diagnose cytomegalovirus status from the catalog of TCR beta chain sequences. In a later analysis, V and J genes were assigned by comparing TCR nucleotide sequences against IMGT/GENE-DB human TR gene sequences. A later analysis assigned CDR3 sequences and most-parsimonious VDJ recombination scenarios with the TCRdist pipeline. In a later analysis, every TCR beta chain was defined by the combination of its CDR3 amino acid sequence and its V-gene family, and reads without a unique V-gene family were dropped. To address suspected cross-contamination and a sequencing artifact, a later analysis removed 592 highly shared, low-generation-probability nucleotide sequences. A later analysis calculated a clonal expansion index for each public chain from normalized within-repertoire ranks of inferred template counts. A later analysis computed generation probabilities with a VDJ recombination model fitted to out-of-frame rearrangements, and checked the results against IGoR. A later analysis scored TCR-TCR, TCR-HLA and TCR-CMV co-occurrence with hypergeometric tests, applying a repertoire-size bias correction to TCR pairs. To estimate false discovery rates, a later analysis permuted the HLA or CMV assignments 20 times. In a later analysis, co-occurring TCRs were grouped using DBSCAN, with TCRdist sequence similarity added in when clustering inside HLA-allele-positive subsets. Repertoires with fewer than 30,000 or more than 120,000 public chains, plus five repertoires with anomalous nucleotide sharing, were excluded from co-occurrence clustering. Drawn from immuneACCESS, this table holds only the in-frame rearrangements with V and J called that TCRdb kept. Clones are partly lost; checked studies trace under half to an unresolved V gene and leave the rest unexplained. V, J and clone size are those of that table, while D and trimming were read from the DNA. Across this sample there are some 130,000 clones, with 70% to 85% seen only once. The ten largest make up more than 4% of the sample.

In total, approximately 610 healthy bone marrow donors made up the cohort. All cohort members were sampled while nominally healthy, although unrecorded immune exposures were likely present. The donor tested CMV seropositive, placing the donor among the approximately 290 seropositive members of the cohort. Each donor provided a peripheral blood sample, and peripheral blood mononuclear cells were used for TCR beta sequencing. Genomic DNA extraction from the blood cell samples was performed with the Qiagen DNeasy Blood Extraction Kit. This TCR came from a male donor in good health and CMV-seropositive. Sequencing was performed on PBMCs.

The sequenced DNA: TGCGCCAGCAGCTTAGGGCGGGAGAAGGTTGAGCAGTTCTTC. The resulting protein is CASSLGREKVEQFF. The sequence links TRBV5-1 to TRBJ2-1; 7 nucleotides in the junction match TRBD2. The V end gives up 2 bases and the J end 9 bases, leaving 8 bases in the junction not matched to a gene. The CDR3 sequence holds 14 residues, the cysteine and phenylalanine included. Of all the DNA, just the CDR3 is kept, 42 bases in frame from base 1. For CDR1 and CDR2, the germline V gene lists SGHRS and YFSETQ.